This entry is about one TCR beta chain. TCRdb's copy holds only in-frame clones and misses some; the assay was immunoSEQ multiplex PCR. The sample has hundreds of thousands of clones; roughly 90% are singletons. Germline V CDR1 and CDR2: SGDLS, YYNGEE. CDR3 length: 15 amino acids. Deletions cut 4 bases from V and 7 bases from J, with 18 bases between. This sample was included in a study of blood T cell repertoires in COVID-19. This TCR came from a woman aged 30 to 39 with COVID-19, enrolled during active disease. Sequencing was performed on peripheral blood. This chain connects TRBV9 to TRBJ2-1, with D maybe TRBD2 (6 bases). The CDR3 loop is CASSQVGLASNEQFF. The CDR3 nucleotides are TGTGCCAGCAGCCAAGTAGGCCTAGCGAGTAATGAGCAGTTCTTC. Full variable domain (rest looked up from reference TRBV9 and TRBJ2-1): DSGVTQTPKHLITATGQRVTLRCSPRSGDLSVYWYQQSLDQGLQFLIQYYNGEERAKGNILERFSAQQFPDLHSELNLSSLELGDSALYFCASSQVGLASNEQFFGPGTRLTVL.